These T cell receptor beta chains were read from a single sample in a study of T cell therapy after organ transplantation. The repertoire was sequenced with immunoSEQ multiplex PCR; TCRdb's copy has only in-frame clones and lacks some. The sample contains 45,000 to 50,000 clones, over 90% of which appear only once. These receptors' antigens are unknown. The source material was CD8+ T cells from blood, sampled before autologous CMV-specific T cell therapy. Every receptor here comes from a human patient who had received a solid organ transplant and had CMV disease. Both conserved end residues are part of each CDR3. The D gene is left open where the match is weak. Size is stated for part of the rows, as once, few or many counts, or as a class when the clone is expanded.

d_call	v_call	j_call	clone_size	cdr3_aa	cdr3_nt
.	TRBV10-3	TRBJ2-7	.	CAISEYGGPYEQYF	TGTGCCATCAGTGAGTATGGGGGGCCCTACGAGCAGTACTTC
.	TRBV30	TRBJ2-5	.	CAWSRPGWGETQYF	TGTGCCTGGAGTAGACCAGGGTGGGGAGAGACCCAGTACTTC
TRBD2	TRBV5-1	TRBJ2-1	.	CASRRTSGRADEQFF	TGCGCCAGCAGGCGTACTAGCGGGAGGGCCGATGAGCAGTTCTTC
.	TRBV11-2	TRBJ1-1	.	CASSLVLGGTEAFF	TGTGCCAGCAGCTTAGTACTGGGGGGCACTGAAGCTTTCTTT
.	TRBV29-1	TRBJ2-2	.	CSVWGVDTGELFF	TGCAGCGTTTGGGGGGTAGACACCGGGGAGCTGTTTTTT
.	TRBV2	TRBJ2-1	.	CASSEELPPTMGSEQFF	TGTGCCAGCAGTGAAGAGCTCCCCCCGACAATGGGCAGTGAGCAGTTCTTC
.	TRBV7-9	TRBJ2-2	.	CASSSPGGRVPGELFF	TGTGCCAGCAGTTCCCCCGGGGGCAGGGTACCCGGGGAGCTGTTTTTT
TRBD2	TRBV5-1	TRBJ2-3	once	CASRKGLAGMSPQDTQYF	TGCGCCAGCAGAAAAGGACTAGCGGGGATGAGTCCTCAAGATACGCAGTATTTT
TRBD1	TRBV5-4	TRBJ2-7	.	CASSPGQSYEQYF	TGTGCCAGCAGCCCGGGACAGTCCTACGAGCAGTACTTC
TRBD2	TRBV4-2	TRBJ2-1	.	CASSPSGRAHNEQFF	TGTGCCAGCAGCCCTAGCGGGAGGGCCCACAATGAGCAGTTCTTC
.	TRBV6-5	TRBJ2-3	once	CASSYRGTTDTQYF	TGTGCCAGCAGTTACAGGGGAACCACAGATACGCAGTATTTT
.	TRBV6-5	TRBJ1-5	.	CASSAGAGNQPQHF	TGTGCCAGCAGTGCAGGGGCAGGCAATCAGCCCCAGCATTTT
.	TRBV20-1	TRBJ2-7	.	CSAWDNEQYF	TGCAGTGCTTGGGATAACGAGCAGTACTTC
.	TRBV7-8	TRBJ2-7	.	CASSLEGIGFYEQYF	TGTGCCAGCAGCTTAGAGGGTATTGGCTTCTACGAGCAGTACTTC
TRBD1	TRBV9	TRBJ1-6	few	CASSVGGQGDSPLHF	TGTGCCAGCAGCGTAGGAGGACAGGGGGATTCACCCCTCCACTTT
.	TRBV6-5	TRBJ2-3	.	CASSYSGSDTQYF	TGTGCCAGCAGTTACTCAGGGTCAGATACGCAGTATTTT
TRBD1	TRBV25-1	TRBJ1-2	.	CASNFGTGDGYTF	TGTGCCAGCAATTTTGGGACAGGGGATGGCTACACCTTC
.	TRBV30	TRBJ2-7	.	CAWSVLGSLTYEQYF	TGTGCCTGGAGTGTACTGGGCAGTCTTACCTACGAGCAGTACTTC
TRBD1	TRBV6-1	TRBJ2-7	.	CASSEAGPGQGSYEQYF	TGTGCCAGCAGTGAAGCGGGGCCGGGACAGGGCTCCTACGAGCAGTACTTC
TRBD2	TRBV7-6	TRBJ2-1	once	CASSLGGWTGGFNEQFF	TGTGCCAGCAGCTTAGGGGGGTGGACGGGAGGATTCAATGAGCAGTTCTTC
.	TRBV27	TRBJ1-1	.	CASSWQDMNTEAFF	TGTGCCAGCAGTTGGCAGGACATGAACACTGAAGCTTTCTTT
.	TRBV7-9	TRBJ1-2	.	CASSSPPGRGEYGYTF	TGTGCCAGCAGCTCCCCTCCAGGGAGAGGGGAGTATGGCTACACCTTC
.	TRBV6-5	TRBJ2-2	.	CASSWSTGELFF	TGTGCCAGCAGTTGGAGTACCGGGGAGCTGTTTTTT
.	TRBV29-1	TRBJ2-7	.	CSVEASSYEQYF	TGCAGCGTTGAGGCCAGCTCCTACGAGCAGTACTTC
.	TRBV5-1	TRBJ1-1	.	CASSGRGSYTEAFF	TGCGCCAGCAGCGGCAGGGGTTCGTACACTGAAGCTTTCTTT
.	TRBV11-3	TRBJ2-2	.	CASSLVVASNTGELFF	TGTGCCAGCAGCTTAGTGGTCGCGTCGAACACCGGGGAGCTGTTTTTT
TRBD1	TRBV30	TRBJ1-1	few	CAWNTGDGTEAFF	TGTGCCTGGAACACAGGGGACGGCACTGAAGCTTTCTTT
TRBD1	TRBV4-1	TRBJ2-1	once	CASSQETGLYNEQFF	TGCGCCAGCAGCCAAGAGACAGGGCTCTACAATGAGCAGTTCTTC
TRBD2	TRBV18	TRBJ2-7	.	CASSSAGGEGSYEQYF	TGTGCCAGCTCGTCAGCCGGGGGGGAAGGGTCCTACGAGCAGTACTTC
.	TRBV5-8	TRBJ2-7	.	CASPTVSYEQYF	TGTGCCAGCCCAACAGTCTCCTACGAGCAGTACTTC
TRBD1	TRBV6-5	TRBJ1-6	.	CASRPGQGSSPLHF	TGTGCCAGCAGGCCGGGACAGGGCAGTTCACCCCTCCACTTT
.	TRBV4-2	TRBJ1-5	.	CASSQDRGGKGNQPQHF	TGTGCCAGCAGCCAAGATCGGGGAGGGAAGGGAAATCAGCCCCAGCATTTT
.	TRBV11-2	TRBJ2-7	.	CASSFLVYEQYF	TGTGCCAGCAGCTTCCTTGTGTACGAGCAGTACTTC
.	TRBV19	TRBJ2-1	once	CASSLSPGGKNNEQFF	TGTGCCAGTAGTCTATCACCCGGGGGAAAGAACAATGAGCAGTTCTTC
.	TRBV9	TRBJ2-5	.	CASSVAPGEETQYF	TGTGCCAGCAGCGTAGCCCCAGGGGAAGAGACCCAGTACTTC
TRBD2	TRBV6-5	TRBJ2-3	.	CASSYREGSDTQYF	TGTGCCAGCAGTTATAGGGAGGGATCAGATACGCAGTATTTT
TRBD1	TRBV6-5	TRBJ2-7	.	CASSPRDRGPYEQYF	TGTGCCAGCAGTCCCCGGGACAGAGGACCCTACGAGCAGTACTTC
.	TRBV7-9	TRBJ2-1	.	CASSRGGGEGNNEQFF	TGTGCCAGCAGCCGGGGCGGAGGAGAGGGGAACAATGAGCAGTTCTTC
.	TRBV7-9	TRBJ2-2	once	CASSLNPGPFVELFF	TGTGCCAGCAGTCTCAACCCGGGACCTTTTGTGGAGCTGTTTTTT
TRBD1	TRBV5-4	TRBJ1-1	.	CASSPPGQGSFF	TGTGCCAGCAGCCCACCGGGACAGGGTTCTTTCTTT
.	TRBV5-5	TRBJ2-7	once	CASSLATEAYEQYF	TGTGCCAGCAGCTTAGCCACAGAAGCCTACGAGCAGTACTTC
.	TRBV13	TRBJ1-3	.	CASSLEGNTIYF	TGTGCCAGCAGCTTAGAGGGAAACACCATATATTTT
.	TRBV5-6	TRBJ1-1	few	CASSLLAANTEAFF	TGTGCCAGCAGCTTGCTTGCTGCGAACACTGAAGCTTTCTTT
.	TRBV4-1	TRBJ2-2	.	CASSQALPDGELFF	TGCGCCAGCAGCCAAGCACTTCCCGACGGGGAGCTGTTTTTT
TRBD1	TRBV14	TRBJ2-5	.	CASSQGKRTGGAETQYF	TGTGCCAGCAGCCAAGGGAAACGGACAGGGGGAGCGGAGACCCAGTACTTC
TRBD1	TRBV12-5	TRBJ2-1	.	CASGPRDRRYNEQFF	TGTGCTAGTGGTCCAAGGGACAGAAGGTACAATGAGCAGTTCTTC
.	TRBV14	TRBJ1-4	.	CASSQERGGPNEKLFF	TGTGCCAGCAGCCAAGAAAGGGGGGGGCCGAATGAAAAACTGTTTTTT
TRBD1	TRBV5-1	TRBJ2-5	.	CASSGRDSLSQETQYF	TGCGCCAGCAGCGGACGGGACAGCCTATCTCAAGAGACCCAGTACTTC
.	TRBV6-5	TRBJ2-3	.	CASFFGDTQYF	TGTGCCAGCTTCTTTGGAGATACGCAGTATTTT
TRBD1	TRBV15	TRBJ1-4	.	CATSRETGQGSVKLFF	TGTGCCACCAGCAGAGAAACAGGACAGGGAAGTGTAAAACTGTTTTTT
.	TRBV30	TRBJ1-1	.	CAWSPGKPEAFF	TGTGCCTGGAGCCCAGGGAAGCCAGAAGCTTTCTTT
.	TRBV5-4	TRBJ1-3	.	CASSRPWEDTIYF	TGTGCCAGCAGCCGGCCCTGGGAGGACACCATATATTTT
.	TRBV7-3	TRBJ2-7	.	CASSPLGGLASYEQYF	TGTGCCAGCAGCCCCCTTGGAGGGCTTGCCTCCTACGAGCAGTACTTC
.	TRBV7-6	TRBJ1-5	.	CASSLRLRQPQHF	TGTGCCAGCAGCTTAAGGTTACGGCAGCCCCAGCATTTT
.	TRBV4-1	TRBJ2-7	.	CASSPVPEGSNEQYF	TGCGCCAGCAGCCCGGTACCGGAGGGGTCCAACGAGCAGTACTTC
.	TRBV27	TRBJ1-6	few	CASTPGGTVTTPLHF	TGTGCCAGCACCCCTGGCGGAACGGTGACAACACCCCTCCACTTT
.	TRBV7-8	TRBJ2-1	once	CASSQVVVNEQFF	TGTGCCAGCAGCCAAGTTGTGGTGAATGAGCAGTTCTTC